This T cell receptor (beta chain) was sequenced in a study of cytotoxic CD8 clonotypes in ibrutinib-treated CLL. Study information: The authors obtained response samples at a median of roughly twelve months of treatment, range 6 to 36.

CDR1 is SEHNR, CDR2 FQNEAQ, per germline (reference sequence). The CDR3 is 12 amino acids. V was pared by 1 base and J by 4 bases, with 5 bases between. TCRdb's copy holds only in-frame clones and misses some; the assay was immunoSEQ multiplex PCR. The sample holds around 150,000 clones, more than 75% seen once. Sequencing was performed on PBMCs, taken after 36 months of ibrutinib treatment. J is TRBJ2-7 and V is TRBV7-9; D call uncertain. The receptor was isolated from a human donor with chronic lymphocytic leukemia. The chain's CDR3 is CASSLVDYEQYF. The CDR3, as DNA: TGTGCCAGCAGCTTAGTGGATTACGAGCAGTACTTC.